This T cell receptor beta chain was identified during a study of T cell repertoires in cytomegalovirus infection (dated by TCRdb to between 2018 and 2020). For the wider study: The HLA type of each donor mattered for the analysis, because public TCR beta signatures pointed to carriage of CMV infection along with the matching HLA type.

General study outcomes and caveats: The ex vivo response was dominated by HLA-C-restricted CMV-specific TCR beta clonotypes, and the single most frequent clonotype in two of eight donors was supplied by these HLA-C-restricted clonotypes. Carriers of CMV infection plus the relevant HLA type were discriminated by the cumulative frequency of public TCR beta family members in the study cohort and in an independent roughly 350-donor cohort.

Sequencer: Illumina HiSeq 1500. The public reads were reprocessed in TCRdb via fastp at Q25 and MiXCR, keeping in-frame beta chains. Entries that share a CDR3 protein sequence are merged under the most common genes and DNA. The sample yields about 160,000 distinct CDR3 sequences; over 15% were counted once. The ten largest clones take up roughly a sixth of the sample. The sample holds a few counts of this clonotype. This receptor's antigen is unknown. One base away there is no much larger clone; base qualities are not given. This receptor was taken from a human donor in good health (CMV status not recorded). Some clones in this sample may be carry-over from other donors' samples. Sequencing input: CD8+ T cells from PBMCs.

The bases are TGTGCCAGCAGCTTCCCAGTGGAGGGACTAGCGGGGGGACGATACAATGAGCAGTTCTTC. Its protein is CASSFPVEGLAGGRYNEQFF. The rearrangement joined TRBV7-6 to TRBJ2-1, and 15 junction bases match TRBD2. The CDR3, from cysteine to phenylalanine, totals 20 residues. The CDR3 DNA has 60 bases and is translated from base 1. CDR1 and CDR2, looked up from the germline V gene, are SGHVS and FNYEAQ. From V the trimming removes 3 bases and from J it removes 4 bases, while the gene matches leave 13 bases of the junction unaccounted for.